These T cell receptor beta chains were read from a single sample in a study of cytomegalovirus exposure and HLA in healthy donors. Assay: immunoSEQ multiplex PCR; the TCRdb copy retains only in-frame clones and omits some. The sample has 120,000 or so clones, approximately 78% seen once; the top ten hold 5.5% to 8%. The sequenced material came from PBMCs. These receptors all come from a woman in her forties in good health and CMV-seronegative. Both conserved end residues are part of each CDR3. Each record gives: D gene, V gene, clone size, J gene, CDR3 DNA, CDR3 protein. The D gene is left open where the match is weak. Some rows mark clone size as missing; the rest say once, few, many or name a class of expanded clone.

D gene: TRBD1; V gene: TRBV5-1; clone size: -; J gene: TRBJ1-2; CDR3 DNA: TGCGCCAGCAGTACAGGGGGCGGATCTAACTATGGCTACACCTTC; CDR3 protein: CASSTGGGSNYGYTF
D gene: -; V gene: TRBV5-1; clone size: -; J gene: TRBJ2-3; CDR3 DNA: TGCGCCAGCAGCTGGGTGGGGACTGTCACAGATACGCAGTATTTT; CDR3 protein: CASSWVGTVTDTQYF
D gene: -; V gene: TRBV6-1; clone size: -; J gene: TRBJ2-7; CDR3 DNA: TGTGCCAGCAGTGAAATCTTGGCAGGGTCGGAGGAGCAGTACTTC; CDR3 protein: CASSEILAGSEEQYF
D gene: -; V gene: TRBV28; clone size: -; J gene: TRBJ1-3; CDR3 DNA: TGTGCCAGCGAGTCTGGAAACACCATATATTTT; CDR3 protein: CASESGNTIYF
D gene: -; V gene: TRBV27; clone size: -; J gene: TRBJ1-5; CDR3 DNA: TGTGCCAGCAGCCCGGTCGGGTGGCGTCAGCCCCAGCATTTT; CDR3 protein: CASSPVGWRQPQHF
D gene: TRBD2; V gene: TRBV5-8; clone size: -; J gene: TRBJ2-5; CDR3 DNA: TGTGCCAGCAGCTATGGAGGCAGCGGGAGTACCGAGACCCAGTACTTC; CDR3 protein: CASSYGGSGSTETQYF
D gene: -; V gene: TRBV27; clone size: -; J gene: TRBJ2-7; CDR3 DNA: TGTGCCAGCAGTTTATCCCAGGCGGGTACCTACGAGCAGTACTTC; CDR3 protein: CASSLSQAGTYEQYF
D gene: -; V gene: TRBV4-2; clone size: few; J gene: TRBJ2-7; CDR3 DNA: TGTGCCAGCAGCCAAGAAGGGGGTGAGTCCTACGAGCAGTACTTC; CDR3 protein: CASSQEGGESYEQYF
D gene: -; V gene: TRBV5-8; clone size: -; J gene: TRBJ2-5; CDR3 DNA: TGTGCCAGCAGCTTGGATCCCCTCCTCGAGCGCCAGTGGCAAGAGACCCAGTACTTC; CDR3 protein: CASSLDPLLERQWQETQYF
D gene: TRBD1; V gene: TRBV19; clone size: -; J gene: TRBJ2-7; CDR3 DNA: TGTGCCAGTAGTATTGGCGCGACAGGGACCTACGAGCAGTACTTC; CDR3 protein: CASSIGATGTYEQYF